This T cell receptor (beta chain) was recovered during a study of OX40 agonist ivuxolimab in advanced cancers. Study details: In this trial design, patients received ivuxolimab intravenously at 0.01 to 10 mg/kg every 2 weeks. Three patients got partial responses; one had hepatocellular carcinoma and two had cutaneous melanoma. Study-wide points: The antigens recognized by the expanded peripheral T cells, that is their antigen specificity, were not determined. Low normalized T-cell clonal expansion was additionally recorded for some nonresponders.

Per the germline V gene, CDR1 is LNHDA and CDR2 is SQIVND (reference sequence). There are 16 residues in the CDR3. Trimming removed 6 bases from V and 0 bases from J; junction bases left unmatched: 7. TCRdb's copy holds only in-frame clones and misses some; the assay was immunoSEQ multiplex PCR. The table has tens of thousands of clones, 85% seen once. As concerns this clone: Its cognate antigen is unknown.

The receptor comes from an adult with an advanced solid tumor such as melanoma, head and neck, liver or kidney cancer. The chain uses TRBV19 and TRBJ2-1, with 8 nucleotides matching TRBD2. Sequenced here: CD4+ or CD8+ T cells sorted from blood, sampled in a trial of the OX40 agonist ivuxolimab. In nucleotides, the CDR3 is TGTGCCAGTAGGGATAGCGGGACCTACTCCTACAATGAGCAGTTCTTC. As protein: CASRDSGTYSYNEQFF.